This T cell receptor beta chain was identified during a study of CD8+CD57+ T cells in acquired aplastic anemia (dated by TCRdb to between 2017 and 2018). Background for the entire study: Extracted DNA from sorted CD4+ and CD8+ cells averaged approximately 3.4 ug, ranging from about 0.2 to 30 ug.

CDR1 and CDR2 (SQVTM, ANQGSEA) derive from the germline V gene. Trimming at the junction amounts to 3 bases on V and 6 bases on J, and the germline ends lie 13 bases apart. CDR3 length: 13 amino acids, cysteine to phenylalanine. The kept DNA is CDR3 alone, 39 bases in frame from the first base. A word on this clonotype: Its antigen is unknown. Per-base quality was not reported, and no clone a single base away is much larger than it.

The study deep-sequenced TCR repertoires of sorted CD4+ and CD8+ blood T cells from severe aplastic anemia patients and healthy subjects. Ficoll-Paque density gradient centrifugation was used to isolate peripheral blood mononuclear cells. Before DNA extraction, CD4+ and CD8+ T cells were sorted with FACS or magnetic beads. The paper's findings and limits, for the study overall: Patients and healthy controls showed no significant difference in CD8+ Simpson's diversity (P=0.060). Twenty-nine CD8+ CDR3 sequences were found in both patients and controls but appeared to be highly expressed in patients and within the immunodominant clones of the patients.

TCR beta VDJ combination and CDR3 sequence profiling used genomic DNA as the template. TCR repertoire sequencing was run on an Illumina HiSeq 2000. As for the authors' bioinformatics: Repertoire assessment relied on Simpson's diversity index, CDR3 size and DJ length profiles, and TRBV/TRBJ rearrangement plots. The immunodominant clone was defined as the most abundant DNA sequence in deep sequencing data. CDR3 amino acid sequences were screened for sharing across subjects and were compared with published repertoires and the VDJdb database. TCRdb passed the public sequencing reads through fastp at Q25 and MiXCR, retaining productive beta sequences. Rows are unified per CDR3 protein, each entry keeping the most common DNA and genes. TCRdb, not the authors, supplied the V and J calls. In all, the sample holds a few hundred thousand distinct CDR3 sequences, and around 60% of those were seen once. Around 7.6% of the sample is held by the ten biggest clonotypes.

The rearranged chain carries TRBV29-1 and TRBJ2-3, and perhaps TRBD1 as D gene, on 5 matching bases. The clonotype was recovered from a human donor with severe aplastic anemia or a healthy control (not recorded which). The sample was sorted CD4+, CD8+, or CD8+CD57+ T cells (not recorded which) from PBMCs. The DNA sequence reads TGCAGCGTTGACGAACAGGTTTTGGATACGCAGTATTTT. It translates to CSVDEQVLDTQYF.